The 14 T cell receptor beta chains reported below all come from one sample, sequenced in a study of cytomegalovirus exposure and HLA in healthy donors. TCRdb's copy holds only in-frame clones and misses some; the assay was immunoSEQ multiplex PCR. The sample contains approximately 220,000 clones, roughly 84% of which appear only once. Specimen: PBMCs. These receptors originate from a woman aged 25 to 45 in good health and CMV-seropositive.

The chain recombines TRBV29-1 with TRBJ2-7, with TRBD1 matching over 8 bases. The J segment lost 3 bases and the V segment lost 5 bases, leaving 9 bases of the junction unmatched. CDR3 size: 14 residues. CDR1 is SQVTM and CDR2 is ANQGSEA in the germline V gene. This chain's CDR3 is CSVTWTGKNYEQYF. In DNA form, the CDR3 reads TGCAGCGTTACTTGGACAGGGAAGAACTACGAGCAGTACTTC.

The V and J genes are TRBV9 and TRBJ1-1, with 10 bases matching TRBD1. The CDR3 is made up of 16 amino acids. V was clipped by 4 bases and J by 5 bases; unmatched bases: 11. The V gene's germline CDR1 is SGDLS and CDR2 YYNGEE. The CDR3 DNA follows: TGTGCCAGCAGCTCTCCGCGGGACAGGGGAGAAACTGAAGCTTTCTTT. Translating gives CASSSPRDRGETEAFF.

The chain combines TRBV10-1 with TRBJ2-7; the D gene is possibly TRBD1 (6 bases). This CDR3 comprises 15 residues. V was clipped by 2 bases and J by 2 bases, with 13 bases between them. Germline values: CDR1 WNHNN, CDR2 SYGVQD (reference sequence). The CDR3 here is CASSEVRGGPYEQYF. The CDR3 DNA reads TGCGCCAGCAGTGAGGTCAGGGGTGGCCCCTACGAGCAGTACTTC.

This rearrangement joins TRBV7-2 to TRBJ2-7; 7 nucleotides line up with TRBD2. Germline V lookup: CDR1 SGHTA, CDR2 FQGNSA. The V segment lost 5 bases and the J segment 3 bases; nucleotides outside the gene matches: 4. This CDR3 region has 13 residues. CDR3 nucleotides: TGTGCCAGCAGCACGGGGACTATCTACGAGCAGTACTTC. Its translation is CASSTGTIYEQYF.

The gene calls are TRBV5-1 and TRBJ2-2; 9 bases are a match to TRBD1. The V segment lost 4 bases and the J segment 8 bases; nucleotides outside the gene matches: 12. CDR1 is SGHRS and CDR2 is YFSETQ in the germline V gene. The CDR3 runs to 16 residues. CDR3 nucleotide sequence: TGCGCCAGCAGCATGTCACACACGGGACAGGGAGGGGAGCTGTTTTTT. It codes for CASSMSHTGQGGELFF. The whole variable domain, remainder taken from reference TRBV5-1 and TRBJ2-2, is KAGVTQTPRYLIKTRGQQVTLSCSPISGHRSVSWYQQTPGQGLQFLFEYFSETQRNKGNFPGRFSGRQFSNSRSEMNVSTLELGDSALYLCASSMSHTGQGGELFFGEGSRLTVL.

This chain joins TRBV2 and TRBJ2-1; 9 bases fit TRBD1. The CDR3 has 16 residues. Per the germline V gene, CDR1 is SNHLY and CDR2 is FYNNEI. V shed 6 bases, J shed 1 base, and the junction held 7 bases outside the gene matches. The CDR3 protein is CASSPRTGVSYNEQFF. CDR3 in DNA: TGTGCCAGCAGCCCAAGGACAGGGGTATCCTACAATGAGCAGTTCTTC. Combining the CDR3 with reference TRBV2 and TRBJ2-1 gives the whole variable domain EPEVTQTPSHQVTQMGQEVILRCVPISNHLYFYWYRQILGQKVEFLVSFYNNEISEKSEIFDDQFSVERPDGSNFTLKIRSTKLEDSAMYFCASSPRTGVSYNEQFFGPGTRLTVL.

The V call is TRBV30, the J call TRBJ2-1; 7 bases agree with TRBD1. Germline lookup yields CDR1 GTSNPN and CDR2 SVGIG (reference sequence). V lost 3 bases and J lost 6; bases outside the gene matches: 11. This CDR3 region has 15 residues. This CDR3 reads CAWRMDRPQFNEQFF. The CDR3 DNA follows: TGTGCCTGGAGGATGGACAGGCCTCAGTTCAATGAGCAGTTCTTC.

This sequence joins TRBV28 and TRBJ2-3; the match to TRBD1 covers 8 bases. The germline V gene encodes CDR1 MDHEN and CDR2 SYDVKM. CDR3 length: 14 amino acids. Losses at the gene ends were 10 bases for V and 1 base for J; bases not matched to a gene: 7. CDR3 loop: CATTGGTGTDTQYF. Here the CDR3 DNA reads TGTGCCACCACAGGGGGGACTGGCACAGATACGCAGTATTTT.

This chain connects TRBV6-1 to TRBJ1-2; 7 bases fit TRBD1. Looked up from germline, CDR1 is MNHNS and CDR2 is SASEGT. V dropped 8 bases and J dropped 8; count of bases not matched to a gene: 8. The CDR3 is made up of 12 amino acids. The CDR3 DNA reads TGTGCCAGCCGAGACAGGGATGGAGGCTACACCTTC. Encoded protein: CASRDRDGGYTF.

The table lists this clone with a count of one. The genes are TRBV27 and TRBJ2-3; TRBD2 agrees at 7 bases. V lost 5 bases to trimming and J lost 1 base; unmatched junction nucleotides: 15. CDR1 is MNHEY and CDR2 is SMNVEV in the germline V gene (reference sequence). The CDR3 contains 18 residues. The CDR3 nucleotides are TGTGCCAGCAGTCCCCAGGGAGGGTGGACTAGTGGCACAGATACGCAGTATTTT. Residues: CASSPQGGWTSGTDTQYF.

This clone came up a few times. CDR3 nucleotides: TGTGCCTGGAGCTGGGGCGGGGTAAGCCGCTACGAGCAGTACTTC. It translates to CAWSWGGVSRYEQYF. This rearrangement joins TRBV30 to TRBJ2-7; possibly TRBD2 for D (6 bases). Trimming shortened V by 3 bases and J by 3 bases, and 18 bases separated the two germline ends. The CDR3 has 15 amino acids. CDR1 is GTSNPN, CDR2 SVGIG, per germline (reference sequence).

The rearrangement links TRBV6-5 to TRBJ2-5, with D perhaps TRBD1 (5 bases). The CDR3 is 13 residues long. Per germline, CDR1 MNHEY and CDR2 SVGAGI. Trimming stripped 11 bases from V and 4 bases from J, with 17 bases between. The CDR3 nucleotides are TGTGCCTGTGGTGGGCAGGGCGGAGAGACCCAGTACTTC. Its protein product is CACGGQGGETQYF.

This clone was detected a few times. The J gene is TRBJ1-5, the V gene TRBV29-1; perhaps TRBD1 as D (6 bases). The CDR3 consists of 12 residues. V was trimmed by 4 bases and J by 6 bases, leaving 10 bases between them. Germline V gene sequence: CDR1 SQVTM, CDR2 ANQGSEA. The CDR3 sequence is CSVGGGSQPQHF. The CDR3 DNA sequence: TGCAGCGTTGGAGGGGGGAGTCAGCCCCAGCATTTT.

The sample holds a few counts of this clone. V usage is TRBV29-1 and J usage is TRBJ2-7; 9 positions match TRBD2. The CDR3 is made up of 16 amino acids. Per the germline V gene, CDR1 is SQVTM and CDR2 is ANQGSEA. The V segment lost 3 bases and the J segment 2 bases; nucleotides outside the gene matches: 11. The CDR3 reads CSVDRTSAKSAYEQYF. The CDR3, as DNA: TGCAGCGTTGACCGGACTAGCGCCAAATCCGCCTACGAGCAGTACTTC.